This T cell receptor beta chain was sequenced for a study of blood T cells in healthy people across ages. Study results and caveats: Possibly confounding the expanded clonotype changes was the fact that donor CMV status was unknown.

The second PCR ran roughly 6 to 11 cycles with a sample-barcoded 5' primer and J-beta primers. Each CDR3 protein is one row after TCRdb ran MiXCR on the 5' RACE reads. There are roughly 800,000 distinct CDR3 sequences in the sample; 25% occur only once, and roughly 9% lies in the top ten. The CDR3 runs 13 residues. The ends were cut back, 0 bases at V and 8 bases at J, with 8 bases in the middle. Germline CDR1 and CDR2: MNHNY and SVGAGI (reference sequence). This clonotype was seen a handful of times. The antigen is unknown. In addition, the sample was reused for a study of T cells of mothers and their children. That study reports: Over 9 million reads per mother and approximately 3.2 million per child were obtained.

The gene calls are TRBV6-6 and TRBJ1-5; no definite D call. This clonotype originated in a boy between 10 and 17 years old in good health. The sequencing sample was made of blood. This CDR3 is CASSYSRWEPQHF. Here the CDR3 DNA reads TGTGCCAGCAGTTACTCGAGGTGGGAGCCCCAGCATTTT.